The next 19 T cell receptor beta chains were all read from a single sample in a study of T cell changes during pregnancy in multiple sclerosis. Profiling relied on immunoSEQ multiplex PCR, and the TCRdb table lists in-frame clones only, not all of them. This sample has 70,000 to 90,000 clones, with 90% to 95% found just once. Source: PBMCs, taken in the first trimester of pregnancy. The receptor source for this set is a female donor in good health, serving as a control in a pregnancy study. Some clones in this sample may be carry-over from other donors' samples.

The genes are TRBV6-1 and TRBJ1-3; D is undetermined. CDR1 is MNHNS and CDR2 is SASEGT in the germline V gene. V was pared by 2 bases and J by 4 bases, with 3 bases between. This CDR3 comprises 12 residues. CDR3 in amino acids: CASSESGNTIYF. The CDR3 nucleotides read TGTGCCAGCAGTGAATCGGGAAACACCATATATTTT.

This CDR3 reads CASSLDIPPYNEQFF. The CDR3 coding sequence is TGTGCCAGCAGCTTAGATATTCCCCCCTACAATGAGCAGTTCTTC. The chain recombines TRBV7-2 with TRBJ2-1; D is ambiguous. CDR1 is SGHTA, CDR2 FQGNSA, per germline. The V end lost 1 base, the J end lost 2 bases, and 9 bases lay between the germline ends. This CDR3 is 15 amino acids long.

This chain uses TRBV28 with TRBJ1-4; 9 bases are shared with TRBD1. The V gene end was trimmed by 6 bases and the J gene end by 7 bases; junction bases not matched to a gene: 9. The germline gives CDR1 MDHEN, CDR2 SYDVKM. CDR3 length equals 15 residues. The CDR3 sequence: CASRQQGAGGEKLFF. CDR3 in DNA: TGTGCCAGCAGACAACAGGGGGCAGGGGGTGAAAAACTGTTTTTT.

The gene calls are TRBV2 and TRBJ1-3; D possibly corresponds to TRBD1 (6 bases). Germline-derived CDR1 and CDR2 are SNHLY and FYNNEI. The CDR3 has 18 amino acids. Trimming cost V 4 bases and J 3 bases, with 22 bases left between them. The DNA for the CDR3 is TGTGCCAGCAGTGGGGGGCAGGGCAGAGTCGTCCTTGGAAACACCATATATTTT. Encoded protein: CASSGGQGRVVLGNTIYF.

This clone showed up just once. V usage is TRBV2 and J usage is TRBJ2-2; 7 nucleotides agree with TRBD2. V was clipped by 6 bases and J by 0 bases; unmatched bases: 4. Germline V CDR1 and CDR2: SNHLY, FYNNEI. The CDR3 is made up of 15 amino acids. This CDR3 reads CASSYSGANTGELFF. The CDR3 DNA is TGTGCCAGCAGCTACAGCGGGGCGAACACCGGGGAGCTGTTTTTT. The full variable domain, completed using reference TRBV2 and TRBJ2-2, is EPEVTQTPSHQVTQMGQEVILRCVPISNHLYFYWYRQILGQKVEFLVSFYNNEISEKSEIFDDQFSVERPDGSNFTLKIRSTKLEDSAMYFCASSYSGANTGELFFGEGSRLTVL.

The chain uses TRBV2 and TRBJ2-5, with 8 bases matching TRBD1. The tail of the sequence fits TRBJ2-7 better, so the J call may be wrong. This CDR3 comprises 14 residues. Germline CDR1 is SNHLY and CDR2 is FYNNEI. CDR3 loop: CASNGQGASYEQYF. The CDR3 bases are TGTGCCAGCAACGGACAGGGTGCTTCCTACGAGCAGTACTTC.

The chain links TRBV10-3 to TRBJ1-1, with TRBD1 matching over 8 bases. V lost 4 bases and J lost 14; bases outside the gene matches: 18. The CDR3 extends over 15 amino acids. CDR1 ENHRY and CDR2 SYGVKD come from the germline V gene. The CDR3 DNA follows: TGTGCCATCAGTGGGGATGGCAGGGGGCAAACCAAATTCTTCTTT. It encodes CAISGDGRGQTKFFF.

Only one count was recorded for this clone. The V gene is TRBV15, the J gene TRBJ1-5; 9 bases are shared with TRBD1. V lost 3 bases to trimming and J lost 3 bases; unmatched junction nucleotides: 9. The germline gives CDR1 LNHNV, CDR2 YYDKDF (reference sequence). This CDR3 has 17 residues. The CDR3 DNA reads TGTGCCACCAGCAGGGGGGGGGACAGGGTAAACAATCAGCCCCAGCATTTT. Translating it yields CATSRGGDRVNNQPQHF. Full variable domain (outside the CDR3, taken from reference TRBV15 and TRBJ1-5): DAMVIQNPRYQVTQFGKPVTLSCSQTLNHNVMYWYQQKSSQAPKLLFHYYDKDFNNEADTPDNFQSRRPNTSFCFLDIRSPGLGDTAMYLCATSRGGDRVNNQPQHFGDGTRLSIL.

A few counts support this clone. V gene TRBV28 combines with J gene TRBJ2-7; the D is unclear. There are 12 residues in the CDR3. In germline, CDR1 is MDHEN, CDR2 SYDVKM. V was pared by 3 bases and J by 3 bases, with 6 bases between. CDR3 DNA sequence: TGTGCCAGCAGTTTTGTCCGCTACGAGCAGTACTTC. Translation: CASSFVRYEQYF.

The rearrangement links TRBV10-2 to TRBJ2-7, with 10 bases matching TRBD2. Losses at the gene ends were 2 bases for V and 13 bases for J; bases not matched to a gene: 8. CDR1 WSHSY and CDR2 SAAADI come from the germline V gene. This CDR3 is built from 13 residues. The CDR3 loop reads CASSERLAGVTYF. Written as DNA, the CDR3 is TGCGCCAGCAGTGAGAGGCTAGCGGGAGTGACATACTTC.

This clone occurred once. The rearrangement uses TRBV5-4 and TRBJ1-3; D may be TRBD1 (6 bases). The germline V and J ends were trimmed by 2 bases and 4 bases, with 10 bases remaining between them. CDR3 size: 14 residues. CDR1 and CDR2 (germline): SGHNT, YYREEE (reference sequence). This CDR3 reads CASSFPGEGNTIYF. CDR3 sequence (DNA): TGTGCCAGCAGCTTTCCAGGGGAGGGAAACACCATATATTTT.

This clone was counted once. The chain uses TRBV13 and TRBJ2-3; 7 bases map to TRBD2. The CDR3 has 17 amino acids. The germline gives CDR1 PRHDT, CDR2 FYEKMQ (reference sequence). Germline trimming cut 4 bases from V and 0 bases from J; bases unmatched to any gene: 10. CDR3 DNA sequence: TGTGCCAGCAGCTCCCGGGAGTTGCGGGGGAGCACAGATACGCAGTATTTT. Translating it yields CASSSRELRGSTDTQYF.

CDR3 nucleotides: TGTGCCAGCAGTCCCCCGACAGGGGAAGCTTTCTTT. It yields the protein CASSPPTGEAFF. This chain uses TRBV28 with TRBJ1-1; 7 nucleotides align to TRBD1. J lost 8 bases, V lost 5 bases, and 5 bases had no gene match. The CDR3 is made up of 12 amino acids. Germline CDR1 is MDHEN and CDR2 is SYDVKM.

This chain uses TRBV27 with TRBJ2-5; a weak D match, TRBD2 (6 bases). The length of the CDR3 is 13 residues. Germline assignment: CDR1 MNHEY and CDR2 SMNVEV (reference sequence). Trimming left V 4 bases short and J 5 bases short, with 11 bases between. The CDR3 is CASSWEVGETQYF. The CDR3 nucleotides are TGTGCCAGCAGTTGGGAGGTAGGGGAGACCCAGTACTTC.

This clone appeared a few times. V usage is TRBV28 and J usage is TRBJ2-2, with TRBD1 matching over 8 bases. This CDR3 spans 15 amino acids. Losses at the gene ends were 1 base for V and 5 bases for J; bases not matched to a gene: 3. Germline V CDR1 and CDR2: MDHEN, SYDVKM. The CDR3 spells CASSLYRGLTGELFF. The CDR3 DNA is TGTGCCAGCAGTTTATACAGGGGGTTAACCGGGGAGCTGTTTTTT.

This sequence joins TRBV27 and TRBJ1-1; a possible D gene is TRBD1 (6 bases). This CDR3 region has 15 residues. Per germline, CDR1 MNHEY and CDR2 SMNVEV (reference sequence). With 2 bases removed from V and 1 base from J, the gap between germline ends came to 11 bases. CDR3 in DNA: TGTGCCAGCAGTTTAGTGACAGGATCGAACACTGAAGCTTTCTTT. Amino acid sequence: CASSLVTGSNTEAFF.

The genes are TRBV4-2 and TRBJ2-3, with 15 bases aligning to TRBD2. The CDR3 length is 18 residues. Germline V gives CDR1 LGHNA, CDR2 YNFKEQ. V lost 3 bases to trimming and J lost 3 bases; unmatched junction nucleotides: 7. CDR3 amino acids: CASSQGLAGGSITDTQYF. Written as DNA, the CDR3 is TGTGCCAGCAGCCAGGGACTAGCGGGAGGCTCCATTACAGATACGCAGTATTTT.

V usage is TRBV19 and J usage is TRBJ2-6; D is perhaps TRBD1 (6 bases). Germline V gene sequence: CDR1 LNHDA, CDR2 SQIVND (reference sequence). This CDR3 is built from 17 residues. Trimming pared 6 bases from V and 2 bases from J, leaving 17 bases between. CDR3 nucleotides: TGTGCCAGTAGCGTGGGGGCTGGGATGGCTGGGGCCAACGTCCTGACTTTC. It translates to CASSVGAGMAGANVLTF.

This clone was counted once. The V and J genes are TRBV18 and TRBJ2-1; 12 nucleotides line up with TRBD2. The CDR3 has 15 residues. Germline trimming cut 3 bases from V and 10 bases from J; bases unmatched to any gene: 7. Germline assignment: CDR1 KGHSH and CDR2 LQKENI. This chain's CDR3 is CASSPGLAGSVEQFF. The CDR3 region has the DNA TGTGCCAGCTCACCGGGACTAGCGGGCTCTGTGGAGCAGTTCTTC.